The 8 T cell receptor beta chains in this list originate from one sample, sequenced in a study of T cells in Graves' hyperthyroidism and ophthalmopathy. Template material for amplifying TCR beta CDR3 regions consisted of RNA transcripts. HTBI primers were the set used in a first-round RT-PCR of the TCR CDR3. One entry per CDR3 protein results from TCRdb running MiXCR on the multiplex PCR reads. The table lists about 560,000 distinct CDR3 sequences, 15% to 18% of them singletons. Input material: blood. Receptor source: a woman in her 30s with Graves' hyperthyroidism.

As regards this clonotype: A read error may account for a junction end that differs from germline. The chain employs TRBV5-4 and TRBJ2-1; 7 bases are shared with TRBD2. There are 16 residues in the CDR3. Germline V gene sequence: CDR1 SGHNT, CDR2 YYREEE (reference sequence). CDR3 region: CASSPKAGKAYNGQFF. The CDR3 coding sequence is TGTGCCAGCAGCCCGAAAGCGGGAAAGGCCTACAATGGGCAGTTCTTC.

In this sample, this clonotype turned up many times. J is TRBJ2-2 and V is TRBV9; 9 bases are a match to TRBD1. This CDR3 spans 14 amino acids. The J segment lost 8 bases and the V segment lost 2 bases, leaving 4 bases of the junction unmatched. Germline CDR1 is SGDLS and CDR2 is YYNGEE. The CDR3 loop reads CASSVKGQGGELFF. CDR3 nucleotide sequence: TGTGCCAGCAGCGTCAAGGGACAGGGAGGGGAGCTGTTTTTT.

This clonotype was counted only a few times. This rearrangement joins TRBV29-1 to TRBJ2-1; D possibly matches TRBD1 or TRBD2 (5 bases each). The CDR3 is made up of 13 amino acids. Trimming took 7 bases from V and 4 from J, leaving 14 bases between them. The germline CDR1 and CDR2 sequences are SQVTM and ANQGSEA. This CDR3 is CSAAGGQYNEQFF. The CDR3 nucleotides read TGCAGCGCGGCTGGAGGACAATACAATGAGCAGTTCTTC.

This clonotype was seen at least ten times. The gene calls are TRBV5-1 and TRBJ2-1; no reliable D call. The V gene's germline CDR1 is SGHRS and CDR2 YFSETQ. The CDR3 totals 14 residues. Deletions cut 4 bases from V and 0 bases from J, with 8 bases between. CDR3 region: CASSDWSSYNEQFF. The CDR3 bases are TGCGCCAGCAGCGACTGGAGCTCCTACAATGAGCAGTTCTTC.

This clonotype was observed a few times. This chain links TRBV9 with TRBJ1-2; tentatively, D is TRBD1 (5 bases). Germline values: CDR1 SGDLS, CDR2 YYNGEE. The germline V and J ends were trimmed by 4 bases and 4 bases, with 20 bases remaining between them. The CDR3 runs to 16 residues. The CDR3 here is CASSSSQWGQAYGYTF. In nucleotides, the CDR3 is TGTGCCAGCAGCTCATCGCAATGGGGCCAGGCCTATGGCTACACCTTC.

This clonotype was recorded at least ten times. The chain recombines TRBV7-2 with TRBJ1-2; tentatively, D is TRBD1 (5 bases). CDR1 SGHTA and CDR2 FQGNSA come from the germline V gene. CDR3 length: 14 amino acids. The V and J ends lost 5 bases and 4 bases respectively, with 14 bases between them. The CDR3 coding sequence is TGTGCCAGCAGCGCCCCGGGGCCGATCTATGGCTACACCTTC. Translated: CASSAPGPIYGYTF. Combining the CDR3 with reference TRBV7-2 and TRBJ1-2 gives the whole variable domain GAGVSQSPSNKVTEKGKDVELRCDPISGHTALYWYRQSLGQGLEFLIYFQGNSAPDKSGLPSDRFSAERTGGSVSTLTIQRTQQEDSAVYLCASSAPGPIYGYTFGSGTRLTVV.

This clonotype showed up many times. The V and J genes are TRBV11-2 and TRBJ1-3, with D tentatively TRBD1 (6 bases). The length of the CDR3 is 14 residues. Germline V gene data show CDR1 as SGHAT and CDR2 as FQNNGV. Trimming pared 6 bases from V and 4 bases from J, leaving 13 bases between. The CDR3 nucleotides are TGTGCCAGCAGTTACACAGGGTTCGGAAACACCATATATTTT. This translates into CASSYTGFGNTIYF.

The chain employs TRBV28 and TRBJ1-2; D possibly corresponds to TRBD1 (5 bases). Germline CDR1 reads MDHEN; CDR2 reads SYDVKM. V lost 2 bases, J lost 0 bases, and 10 bases lay in between. This CDR3 is 15 amino acids long. Here the CDR3 reads CASSLPGTTNYGYTF. The CDR3 nucleotides read TGTGCCAGCAGTTTACCCGGGACCACTAACTATGGCTACACCTTC.